The clone carrying this TCR beta chain was recorded only once. As yet, its antigen is unknown. This sample was taken from a study of neoadjuvant nivolumab and ipilimumab in lung cancer. Findings and limits, study-wide: Resected tumors had greater TCR richness and clonality than uninvolved lung. Only a single major-pathologic-response sample was available for clonality analysis. Blood richness before therapy tracked richness in tumors resected after neoadjuvant therapy. From pretherapy to surgery, tumor richness and clonality rose with dual therapy.

Clones were read by immunoSEQ multiplex PCR, and TCRdb kept only the in-frame ones, dropping some. Of approximately 20,000 clones in the sample, 75% to 90% are singletons; the top ten hold roughly 2.1%. Germline assignment: CDR1 SGHTA and CDR2 FQGNSA. Trimming cost V 5 bases and J 3 bases; bases outside gene matches: 10. The CDR3 has 16 amino acids. The receptor's source is an adult with non-small cell lung cancer. Specimen: peripheral blood, collected before neoadjuvant nivolumab, alone or with ipilimumab. The chain links TRBV7-2 to TRBJ1-2; TRBD1 matches at 9 bases. The CDR3 DNA follows: TGTGCCAGCAGCGGACCTAACAGGGGGCGCGACTATGGCTACACCTTC. This translates into CASSGPNRGRDYGYTF.